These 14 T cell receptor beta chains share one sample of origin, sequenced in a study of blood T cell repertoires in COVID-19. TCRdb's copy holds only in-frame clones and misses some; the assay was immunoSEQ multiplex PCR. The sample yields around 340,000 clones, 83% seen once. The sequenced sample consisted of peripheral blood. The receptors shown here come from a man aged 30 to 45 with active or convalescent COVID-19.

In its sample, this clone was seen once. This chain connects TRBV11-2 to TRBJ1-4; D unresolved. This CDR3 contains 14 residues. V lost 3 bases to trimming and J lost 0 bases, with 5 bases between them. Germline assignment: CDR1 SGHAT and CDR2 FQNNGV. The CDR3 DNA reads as TGTGCCAGCAGCTTTACGGCAACTAATGAAAAACTGTTTTTT. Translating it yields CASSFTATNEKLFF.

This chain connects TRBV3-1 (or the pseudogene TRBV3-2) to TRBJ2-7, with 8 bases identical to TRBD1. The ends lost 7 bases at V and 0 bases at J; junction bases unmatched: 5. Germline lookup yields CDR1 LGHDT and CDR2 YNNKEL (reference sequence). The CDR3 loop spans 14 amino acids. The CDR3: CASTRGTGSYEQYF. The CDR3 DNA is TGTGCCAGCACCAGGGGGACAGGCTCCTACGAGCAGTACTTC.

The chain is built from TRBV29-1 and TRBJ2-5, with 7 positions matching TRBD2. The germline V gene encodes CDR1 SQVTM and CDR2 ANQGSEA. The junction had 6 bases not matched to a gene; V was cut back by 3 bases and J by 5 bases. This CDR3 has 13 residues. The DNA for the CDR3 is TGCAGCGTTGAGGAGGGAGGGCCGGAGACCCAGTACTTC. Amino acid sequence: CSVEEGGPETQYF.

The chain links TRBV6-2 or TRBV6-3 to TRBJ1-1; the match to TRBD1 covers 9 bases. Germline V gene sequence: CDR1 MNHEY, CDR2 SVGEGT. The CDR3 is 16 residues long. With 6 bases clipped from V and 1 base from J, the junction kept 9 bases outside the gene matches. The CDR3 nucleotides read TGTGCCAGCAGCCCACAGGGGGCTAACGCGAACACTGAAGCTTTCTTT. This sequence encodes CASSPQGANANTEAFF.

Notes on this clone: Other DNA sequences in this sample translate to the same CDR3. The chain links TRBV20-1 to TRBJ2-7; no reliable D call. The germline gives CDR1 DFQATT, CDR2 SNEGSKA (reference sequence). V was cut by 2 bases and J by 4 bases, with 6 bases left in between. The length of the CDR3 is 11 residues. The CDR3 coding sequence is TGCAGTGCTAGATCTACGTACGAGCAGTACTTC. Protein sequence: CSARSTYEQYF.

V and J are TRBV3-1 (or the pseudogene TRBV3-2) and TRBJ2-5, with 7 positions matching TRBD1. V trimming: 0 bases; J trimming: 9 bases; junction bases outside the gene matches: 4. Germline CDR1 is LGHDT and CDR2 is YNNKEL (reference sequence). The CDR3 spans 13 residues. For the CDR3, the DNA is TGTGCCAGCAGCCAAGATTTGGGGACAGCCCAGTACTTC. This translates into CASSQDLGTAQYF.

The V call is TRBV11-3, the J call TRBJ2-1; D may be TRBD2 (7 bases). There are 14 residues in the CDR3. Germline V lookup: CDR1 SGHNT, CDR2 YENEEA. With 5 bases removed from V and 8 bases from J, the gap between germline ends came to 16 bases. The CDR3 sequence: CASSARGGGYEQFF. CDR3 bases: TGTGCCAGCAGCGCCCGAGGGGGGGGCTATGAGCAGTTCTTC. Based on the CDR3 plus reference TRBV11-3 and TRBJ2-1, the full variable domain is EAGVVQSPRYKIIEKKQPVAFWCNPISGHNTLYWYLQNLGQGPELLIRYENEEAVDDSQLPKDRFSAERLKGVDSTLKIQPAELGDSAVYLCASSARGGGYEQFFGPGTRLTVL.

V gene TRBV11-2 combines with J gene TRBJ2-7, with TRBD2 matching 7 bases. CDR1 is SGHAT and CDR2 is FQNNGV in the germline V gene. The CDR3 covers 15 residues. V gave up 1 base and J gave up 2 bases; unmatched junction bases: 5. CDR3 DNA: TGTGCCAGCAGCTTAGTTGCGGGGAGGGCCTACGAGCAGTACTTC. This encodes CASSLVAGRAYEQYF.

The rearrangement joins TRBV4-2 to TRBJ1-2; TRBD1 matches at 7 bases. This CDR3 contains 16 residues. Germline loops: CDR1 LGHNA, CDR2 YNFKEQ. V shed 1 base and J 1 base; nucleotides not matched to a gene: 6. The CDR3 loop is CASSQAKGQINYGYTF. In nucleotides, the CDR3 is TGTGCCAGCAGCCAAGCCAAGGGACAGATTAACTATGGCTACACCTTC.

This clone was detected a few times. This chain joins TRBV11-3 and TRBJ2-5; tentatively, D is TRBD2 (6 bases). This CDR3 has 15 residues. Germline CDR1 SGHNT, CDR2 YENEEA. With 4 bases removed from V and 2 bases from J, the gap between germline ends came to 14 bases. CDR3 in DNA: TGTGCCAGCAGCTCCTCCCTGCGGGGTCAAGAGACCCAGTACTTC. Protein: CASSSSLRGQETQYF.

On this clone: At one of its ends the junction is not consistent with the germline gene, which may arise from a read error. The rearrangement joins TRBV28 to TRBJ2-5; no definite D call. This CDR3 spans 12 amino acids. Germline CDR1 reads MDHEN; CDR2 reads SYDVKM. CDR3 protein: CASCFSKETQYF. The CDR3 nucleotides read TGTGCCAGCTGTTTTAGTAAAGAGACCCAGTACTTC.

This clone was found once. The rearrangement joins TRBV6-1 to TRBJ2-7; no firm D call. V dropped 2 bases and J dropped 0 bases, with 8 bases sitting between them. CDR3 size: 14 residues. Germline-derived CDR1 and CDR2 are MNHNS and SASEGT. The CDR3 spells CASSEPGYSYEQYF. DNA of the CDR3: TGTGCCAGCAGTGAACCGGGTTACTCCTACGAGCAGTACTTC.

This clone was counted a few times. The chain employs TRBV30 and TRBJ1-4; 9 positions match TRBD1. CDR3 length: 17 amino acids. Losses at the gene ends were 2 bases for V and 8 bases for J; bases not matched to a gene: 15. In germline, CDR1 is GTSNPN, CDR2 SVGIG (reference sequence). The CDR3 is CAWSTGARLTGGEKLFF. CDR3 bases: TGTGCCTGGAGTACCGGCGCACGGCTGACAGGGGGGGAAAAACTGTTTTTT.

Here the CDR3 DNA reads TGTGCCAGGGGGGAGGGACAGCCCCAGCATTTT. Encoded protein: CARGEGQPQHF. The gene calls are TRBV19 and TRBJ1-5; D might be TRBD1 (5 bases). The CDR3 is 11 amino acids. The V and J ends lost 9 bases and 7 bases respectively, with 10 bases between them. Germline-derived CDR1 and CDR2 are LNHDA and SQIVND (reference sequence).